This T cell receptor beta chain emerged from a study of T cells after yellow fever vaccination. Via MiXCR, TCRdb re-called the 5' RACE reads, giving one row per CDR3 protein. The sample comprises about 350,000 distinct CDR3 sequences, approximately 8% of which are singletons, and under 20% rests with the top ten. Germline values: CDR1 LNHDA, CDR2 SQIVND (reference sequence). This CDR3 has 11 amino acids. About this clonotype: The junction and the germline gene differ at one end; a read error may be behind it.

Sequencing was performed on PBMCs, taken approximately 40 days after the first yellow fever vaccination. The TCR sequence derives from a man between 18 and 29 years old who received the YFV17D yellow fever vaccine. The chain has TRBV19 and TRBJ1-1, with D possibly matching TRBD1 (6 bases). CDR3 region: CASSPRRGRIF. In nucleotides, the CDR3 is TGTGCCAGTAGCCCGAGGCGGGGGCGCATCTTT. Looking up the rest from reference TRBV19 and TRBJ1-1 gives the full variable domain: DGGITQSPKYLFRKEGQNVTLSCEQNLNHDAMYWYRQDPGQGLRLIYYSQIVNDFQKGDIAEGYSVSREKKESFPLTVTSAQKNPTAFYLCASSPRRGRIFGQGTRLTVV.